Detailed here is one T cell receptor beta chain. Residents of under 25 US areas, aged roughly 18 to 89 years, made up the participants. The record originates from a study of blood T cell repertoires in COVID-19. As for the study in general: Samples of COVID-19 (acute and convalescent) were obtained from the United States, Italy and Spain. The analysed material was cDNA or gDNA that came from T cells, B-cell-depleted T cells, or PBMCs.

Authors' processing steps: Amplification from reference gene primers served as the basis for estimated nucleated cell counts. This table comes from immunoSEQ multiplex PCR, and its TCRdb copy is limited to in-frame clones, with some not included. The V and J calls and clone size are taken from that table; D and trimming were inferred from the DNA. The table lists some 320,000 clones, around 87% of them singletons. J was trimmed by 1 base and V by 6 bases; bases with no gene match: 5. Germline assignment: CDR1 SNHLY and CDR2 FYNNEI. The CDR3 has 14 amino acids. The receptor was isolated from a woman aged 25 to 39 who had recovered from COVID-19. Sequencing input: PBMCs or T cells enriched from blood (not recorded which). V and J are TRBV2 and TRBJ1-1; 7 positions match TRBD1. The CDR3 sequence: CASRPQGRNTEAFF. CDR3 coding DNA: TGTGCCAGCAGGCCACAGGGGCGGAACACTGAAGCTTTCTTT.